Below are 17 T cell receptor beta chains sequenced from a single sample in a study of tumor and adjacent non-tumor tissue in lung cancer. RNA was extracted from bulk tissue without any cell sorting. Three rounds of nested PCR, following a modified ARM-PCR protocol, produced the TCRbeta library. TCRdb used MiXCR to reprocess the multiplex PCR reads, holding one entry per CDR3 protein. The sample records some 120,000 distinct CDR3 sequences, 66% being singletons. The sample comprised lung tumor tissue. These receptors were obtained from a young man with non-small cell lung cancer.

Worth noting for this clonotype: At one end, the junction sequence differs from germline, possibly due to a read error. V is TRBV11-2 and J is TRBJ2-3; D gene uncertain. This CDR3 has 16 amino acids. Germline CDR1 and CDR2: SGHAT and FQNNGV. DNA for the CDR3: TGTGCCAGCAGCTTAGCCGTCGGGTTTGTCACAGATACGCAATATTTT. This encodes CASSLAVGFVTDTQYF.

Comment on this clonotype: A much larger clone differs from this one at a single base, so this may be a read error. The chain links TRBV20-1 to TRBJ2-2; 11 bases are a match to TRBD2. J lost 3 bases, V lost 7 bases, and 1 base had no gene match. Per germline, CDR1 DFQATT and CDR2 SNEGSKA (reference sequence). The CDR3 is made up of 13 amino acids. CDR3 DNA: TGCAGTGTTAGCGGGGGGGACACCGGGGAGCTGTTTTTT. This gives the protein CSVSGGDTGELFF.

Points on this clonotype: It may be a read error: a sequence one base away is much more abundant. The chain uses TRBV20-1 and TRBJ2-5; perhaps TRBD1 as D (5 bases). Trimming removed 1 base at V and 5 bases at J, with 11 bases between. The germline V gene has CDR1 DFQATT and CDR2 SNEGSKA (reference sequence). This CDR3 is built from 13 residues. The CDR3 is CSARAPGHETQYF. In DNA form, the CDR3 reads TGCAGTGCTAGAGCCCCCGGACATGAGACCCAGTACTTC.

This clonotype was seen repeatedly, ten times or more. The V and J genes are TRBV12-3 or TRBV12-4 and TRBJ1-3; D ambiguous. V dropped 1 base and J dropped 0 bases, with 7 bases sitting between them. The CDR3 totals 15 residues. This CDR3 reads CASSLVRSSGNTIYF. The CDR3 coding sequence is TGTGCCAGCAGTTTAGTCCGCAGCTCTGGAAACACCATATATTTT.

Comments on this clonotype: Just one base apart from a much larger clone, this may be a read error. The chain employs TRBV13 and TRBJ1-4, with a possible D match to TRBD1 (5 bases). CDR1 PRHDT and CDR2 FYEKMQ come from the germline V gene (reference sequence). V shed 5 bases and J shed 0 bases, with 10 bases lying between them. The CDR3 runs 15 residues. CDR3 protein: CASSQGLATNEKLFF. Written as DNA, the CDR3 is TGTGCCAGCAGCCAGGGTCTTGCAACTAATGAAAAACTGTTTTTT. The complete variable domain, with remaining parts taken from reference TRBV13 and TRBJ1-4, reads AAGVIQSPRHLIKEKRETATLKCYPIPRHDTVYWYQQGPGQDPQFLISFYEKMQSDKGSIPDRFSAQQFSDYHSELNMSSLELGDSALYFCASSQGLATNEKLFFGSGTQLSVL.

The rearrangement uses TRBV12-3 or TRBV12-4 and TRBJ1-2; D is uncertain. The CDR3 is made up of 13 amino acids. The DNA for the CDR3 is TGTAGCAGCAGTTTAGGGAGGGTCAGAGGCTACACCTTC. This encodes CSSSLGRVRGYTF.

Note on this clonotype: A clone one base away is much larger, so this may be a read error. V is TRBV12-3 or TRBV12-4 and J is TRBJ1-5, with D perhaps matching TRBD1 (6 bases). This CDR3 spans 14 amino acids. V lost 7 bases, J lost 2 bases, and 12 bases lay in between. The CDR3 sequence is CASIQGIGNQPQHF. The CDR3 bases are TGTGCCAGCATTCAGGGGATAGGCAATCAGCCCCAGCATTTT.

Only one count was recorded for this clonotype. A junction end diverges from the germline sequence, so it may reflect a read error. The chain links TRBV20-1 to TRBJ1-6; D remains unclear. CDR1 is DFQATT and CDR2 is SNEGSKA in the germline V gene (reference sequence). The CDR3 totals 14 residues. CDR3 DNA: TGCAGTGTCAGAGACTGGACGATTAATTCAGCCCTCCACTTT. Translation: CSVRDWTINSALHF.

On this clonotype itself: One end of the junction fails to match germline, which may point to a read error. The chain links TRBV5-1 to TRBJ1-2; the D is unclear. The CDR3 loop spans 14 amino acids. The germline V gene has CDR1 SGHRS and CDR2 YFSETQ. For the CDR3, the DNA is TGCGCCAGCAGCTTGAGTTTTTCTAACTATGGCTACGCCTTC. Translating gives CASSLSFSNYGYAF.

Of note for this clonotype: This clone may be a read error of a much larger clone one base away. The chain combines TRBV5-1 with TRBJ2-3; the match to TRBD2 covers 10 bases. CDR1 is SGHRS and CDR2 is YFSETQ in the germline V gene. The CDR3 spans 15 residues. CDR3 sequence (DNA): TGCGCCTGCAGCTCTAGCGGGAGAGATACAGATACGCAGTATTTT. Encoded protein: CACSSSGRDTDTQYF.

This clonotype was seen more than once but under ten times. With a much larger clone just one base away, this may be a read error. This chain connects TRBV6-6 to TRBJ1-5, with D maybe TRBD1 (5 bases). Germline CDR1 is MNHNY and CDR2 is SVGAGI (reference sequence). CDR3 length: 15 amino acids. DNA for the CDR3: TGTGTCAGCAGTACCCAGGGCACGGGGTATCAGCCCCAGCATTTT. Its translation: CVSSTQGTGYQPQHF.

With respect to this clonotype: Since the CDR3 does not end with the conserved phenylalanine or tryptophan, this likely comes from a read error. This chain connects TRBV6-1 to TRBJ2-7; D is unclear. The V and J ends lost 7 bases and 6 bases respectively, with 10 bases between them. This CDR3 has 11 amino acids. The germline gives CDR1 MNHNS, CDR2 SASEGT. The CDR3 region is CASNSVGEQYS. The CDR3 DNA reads as TGTGCCAGCAACTCGGTGGGCGAGCAGTACTCC.

On this clonotype itself: This may stem from a read error, because a much larger clone lies one nucleotide away. The genes are TRBV20-1 and TRBJ2-1; TRBD2 aligns across 9 bases. The CDR3 runs 15 residues. CDR1 is DFQATT, CDR2 SNEGSKA, per germline (reference sequence). The CDR3 DNA reads as TGCAGTGCTACCCCCGGGACTAGCCCCTACAATAAGCAGTTCTTC. It specifies CSATPGTSPYNKQFF.

CDR3 protein: CASMFIVGETQYF. The CDR3 coding sequence is TGTGCCAGCATGTTTATAGTCGGGGAGACCCAGTACTTC. The V gene is TRBV11-2, the J gene TRBJ2-5; D is unclear. V shed 7 bases and J shed 5 bases, with 14 bases lying between them. The CDR3 runs 13 residues. The germline V gene has CDR1 SGHAT and CDR2 FQNNGV.

Remarks on this clonotype: Its ends do not fully match the called genes, so a read error is possible. The genes are TRBV6-1 and TRBJ2-7, with 8 bases matching TRBD1. Germline V lookup: CDR1 MNHNS, CDR2 SASEGT. The length of the CDR3 is 15 residues. CDR3 amino acids: CASGEVGNRGDVQYF. The CDR3, as DNA: TGTGCCAGCGGTGAGGTTGGGAACAGGGGGGATGTGCAGTACTTC.

Points on this clonotype: A junction end diverges from the germline sequence, so it may reflect a read error. The CDR3 DNA is TGTGCCAGCTCACCGGGACAGAGAGGTGGGGCCTACGAGCACTACTTC. This encodes CASSPGQRGGAYEHYF. This chain uses TRBV18 with TRBJ2-7, with TRBD1 matching over 7 bases. The germline CDR1 and CDR2 sequences are KGHSH and LQKENI. This CDR3 contains 16 residues.

Worth noting for this clonotype: The CDR3 carries no conserved terminal phenylalanine or tryptophan, so it likely arises from a read error. The chain links TRBV6-1 to TRBJ1-1; D gene unclear. CDR3 size: 13 residues. With 3 bases removed from V and 3 bases from J, the gap between germline ends came to 8 bases. Germline V gene lookup returns CDR1 MNHNS and CDR2 SASEGT. CDR3 region: CASSEVWDTEAFY. The DNA of the CDR3 is TGTGCCAGCAGTGAGGTCTGGGACACTGAAGCTTTCTAT.